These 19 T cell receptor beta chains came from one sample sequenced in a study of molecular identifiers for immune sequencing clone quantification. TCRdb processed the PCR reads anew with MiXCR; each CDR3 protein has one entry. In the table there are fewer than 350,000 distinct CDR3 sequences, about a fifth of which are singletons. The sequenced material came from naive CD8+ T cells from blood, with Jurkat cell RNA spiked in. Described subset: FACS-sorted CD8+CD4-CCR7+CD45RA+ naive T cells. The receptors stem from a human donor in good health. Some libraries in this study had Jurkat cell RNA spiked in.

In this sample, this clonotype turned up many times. The CDR3 loop reads CASTGSANTGELFF. The CDR3 nucleotides read TGTGCCAGTACCGGCAGCGCAAACACCGGGGAGCTGTTTTTT. The gene calls are TRBV19 and TRBJ2-2; D gene unclear. The CDR3 has 14 residues. V shed 7 bases and J shed 2 bases, with 11 bases lying between them. Germline CDR1 and CDR2: LNHDA and SQIVND (reference sequence).

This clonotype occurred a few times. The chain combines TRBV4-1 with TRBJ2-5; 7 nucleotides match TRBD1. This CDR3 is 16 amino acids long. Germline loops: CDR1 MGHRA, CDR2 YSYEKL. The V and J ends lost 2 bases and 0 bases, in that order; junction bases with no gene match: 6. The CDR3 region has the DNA TGCGCCAGCAGCCAAAGGGGGCTAACGTACCAAGAGACCCAGTACTTC. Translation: CASSQRGLTYQETQYF.

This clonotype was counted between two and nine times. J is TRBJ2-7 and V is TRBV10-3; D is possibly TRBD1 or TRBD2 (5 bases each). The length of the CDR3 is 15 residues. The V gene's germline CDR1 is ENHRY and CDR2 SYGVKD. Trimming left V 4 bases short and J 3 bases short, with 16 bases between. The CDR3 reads CAISGRRDGHYEQYF. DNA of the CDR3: TGTGCCATCAGTGGACGCCGGGACGGACACTACGAGCAGTACTTC.

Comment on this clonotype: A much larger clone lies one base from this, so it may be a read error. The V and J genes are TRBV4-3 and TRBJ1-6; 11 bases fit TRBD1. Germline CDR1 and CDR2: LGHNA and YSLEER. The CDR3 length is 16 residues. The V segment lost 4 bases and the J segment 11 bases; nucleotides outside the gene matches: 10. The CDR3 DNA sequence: TGCGCCAGCAGCCCGGACAGGGGGCGCAAAGATCCACCCCTCCACTTT. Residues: CASSPDRGRKDPPLHF.

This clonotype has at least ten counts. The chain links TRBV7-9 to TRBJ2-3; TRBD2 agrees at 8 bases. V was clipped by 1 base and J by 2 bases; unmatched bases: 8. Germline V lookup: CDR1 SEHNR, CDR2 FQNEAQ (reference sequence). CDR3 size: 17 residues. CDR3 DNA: TGTGCCAGCAGCTTAGTCCCAGGTAGCGGGGACACAGATACGCAGTATTTT. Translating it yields CASSLVPGSGDTDTQYF.

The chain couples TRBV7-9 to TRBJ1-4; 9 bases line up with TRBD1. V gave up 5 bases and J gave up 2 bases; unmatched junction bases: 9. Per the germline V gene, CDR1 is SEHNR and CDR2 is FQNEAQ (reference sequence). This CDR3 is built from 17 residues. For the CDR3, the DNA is TGTGCCAGCAGCGCTGGACAGGGGAGAGCGACTAATGAAAAACTGTTTTTT. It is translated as CASSAGQGRATNEKLFF. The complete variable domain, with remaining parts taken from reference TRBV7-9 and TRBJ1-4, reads DTGVSQNPRHKITKRGQNVTFRCDPISEHNRLYWYRQTLGQGPEFLTYFQNEAQLEKSRLLSDRFSAERPKGSFSTLEIQRTEQGDSAMYLCASSAGQGRATNEKLFFGSGTQLSVL.

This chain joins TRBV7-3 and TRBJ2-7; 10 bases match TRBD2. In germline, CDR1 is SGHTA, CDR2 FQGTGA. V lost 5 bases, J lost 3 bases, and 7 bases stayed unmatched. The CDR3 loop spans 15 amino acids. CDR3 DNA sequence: TGTGCCAGCAGCCCCTCCCCTAGCGGGAGCTACGAGCAGTACTTC. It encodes CASSPSPSGSYEQYF.

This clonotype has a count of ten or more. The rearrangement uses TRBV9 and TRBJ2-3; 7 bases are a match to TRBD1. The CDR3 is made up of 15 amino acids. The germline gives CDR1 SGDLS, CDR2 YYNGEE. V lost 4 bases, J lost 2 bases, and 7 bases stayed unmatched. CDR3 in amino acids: CASSQQGTYTDTQYF. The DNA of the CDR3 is TGTGCCAGCAGCCAACAGGGGACCTACACAGATACGCAGTATTTT.

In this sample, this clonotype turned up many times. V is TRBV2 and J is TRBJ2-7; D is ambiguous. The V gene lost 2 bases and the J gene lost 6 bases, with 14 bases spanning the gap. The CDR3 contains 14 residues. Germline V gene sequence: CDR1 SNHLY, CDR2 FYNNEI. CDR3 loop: CASSEIQVSFEQYF. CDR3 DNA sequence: TGTGCCAGCAGTGAAATTCAGGTATCGTTCGAGCAGTACTTC. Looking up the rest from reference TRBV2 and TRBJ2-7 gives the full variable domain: EPEVTQTPSHQVTQMGQEVILRCVPISNHLYFYWYRQILGQKVEFLVSFYNNEISEKSEIFDDQFSVERPDGSNFTLKIRSTKLEDSAMYFCASSEIQVSFEQYFGPGTRLTVT.

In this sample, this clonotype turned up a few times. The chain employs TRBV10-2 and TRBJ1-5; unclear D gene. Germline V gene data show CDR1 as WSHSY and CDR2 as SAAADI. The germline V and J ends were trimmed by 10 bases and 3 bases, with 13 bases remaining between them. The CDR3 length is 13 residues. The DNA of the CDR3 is TGCGCCACCGCTGAGGGCTACAATCAGCCCCAGCATTTT. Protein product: CATAEGYNQPQHF.

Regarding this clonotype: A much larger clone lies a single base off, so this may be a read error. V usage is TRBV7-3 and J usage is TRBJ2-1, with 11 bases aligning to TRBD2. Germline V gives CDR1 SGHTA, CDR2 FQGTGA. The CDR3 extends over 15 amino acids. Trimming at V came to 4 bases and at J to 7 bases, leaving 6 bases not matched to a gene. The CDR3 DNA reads TGTGCCAGCAGCTCCTCTAGCGGGGGGAGTAATGAGCAGTTCTTC. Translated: CASSSSSGGSNEQFF.

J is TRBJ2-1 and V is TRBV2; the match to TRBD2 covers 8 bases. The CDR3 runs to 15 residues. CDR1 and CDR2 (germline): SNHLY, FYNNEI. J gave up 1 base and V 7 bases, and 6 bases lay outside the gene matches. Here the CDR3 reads CASMAVAGSYNEQFF. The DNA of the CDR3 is TGTGCCAGCATGGCGGTAGCGGGGTCCTACAATGAGCAGTTCTTC.

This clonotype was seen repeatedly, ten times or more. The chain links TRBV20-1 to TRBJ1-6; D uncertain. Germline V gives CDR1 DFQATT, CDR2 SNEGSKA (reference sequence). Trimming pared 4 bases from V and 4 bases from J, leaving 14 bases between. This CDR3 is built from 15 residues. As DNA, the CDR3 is TGCAGTGCTACTGACGACAACCGATATAATTCACCCCTCCACTTT. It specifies CSATDDNRYNSPLHF.

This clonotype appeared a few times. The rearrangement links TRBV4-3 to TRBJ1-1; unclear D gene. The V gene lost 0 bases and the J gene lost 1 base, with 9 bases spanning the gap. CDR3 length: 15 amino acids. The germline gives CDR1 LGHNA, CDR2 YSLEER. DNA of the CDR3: TGCGCCAGCAGCCAAGATGGCGTGGAGAACACTGAAGCTTTCTTT. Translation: CASSQDGVENTEAFF.

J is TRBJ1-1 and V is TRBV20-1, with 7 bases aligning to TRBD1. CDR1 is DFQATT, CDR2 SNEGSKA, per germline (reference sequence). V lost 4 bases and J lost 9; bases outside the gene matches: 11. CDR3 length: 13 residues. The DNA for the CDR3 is TGCAGTGCTAATAGGGGGCCTCCCCCTCAAGCTTTCTTT. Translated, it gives CSANRGPPPQAFF.

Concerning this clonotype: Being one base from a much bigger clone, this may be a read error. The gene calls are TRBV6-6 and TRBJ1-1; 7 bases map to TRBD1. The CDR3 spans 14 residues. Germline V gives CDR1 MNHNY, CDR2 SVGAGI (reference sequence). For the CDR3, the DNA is TGTGCCAGCAGTACTCCGGGACAGAACACTGAAGCTCTCTTT. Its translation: CASSTPGQNTEALF.

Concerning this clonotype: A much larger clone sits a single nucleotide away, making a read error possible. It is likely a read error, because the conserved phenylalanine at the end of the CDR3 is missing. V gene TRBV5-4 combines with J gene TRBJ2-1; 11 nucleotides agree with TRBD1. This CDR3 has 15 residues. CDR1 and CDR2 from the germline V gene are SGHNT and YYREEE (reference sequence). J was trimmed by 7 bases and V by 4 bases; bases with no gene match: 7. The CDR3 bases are TGTGCCAGCAGCCAGGGACAGGGGGTTGGAAATGAGCAGTTCCTC. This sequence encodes CASSQGQGVGNEQFL.

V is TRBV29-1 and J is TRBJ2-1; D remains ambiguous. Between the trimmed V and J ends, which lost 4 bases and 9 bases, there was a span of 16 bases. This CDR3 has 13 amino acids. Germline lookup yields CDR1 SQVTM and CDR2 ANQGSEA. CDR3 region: CSVVGRWDIEQFF. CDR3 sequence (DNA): TGCAGCGTTGTGGGCAGGTGGGATATTGAGCAGTTCTTC.

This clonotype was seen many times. CDR3 in amino acids: CSARDAQGESYEQYF. The CDR3 DNA reads as TGCAGTGCTAGAGATGCGCAGGGTGAGTCCTACGAGCAGTACTTC. The chain couples TRBV20-1 to TRBJ2-7; the D gene is possibly TRBD1 (5 bases). Trimming took 0 bases from V and 1 from J, leaving 13 bases between them. From germline, CDR1 is DFQATT and CDR2 SNEGSKA (reference sequence). The CDR3 has 15 amino acids.